The present T cell receptor beta chain was sequenced within a study of T cells after somatic rescue of genetic block. V was shortened by 1 base and J by 5 bases, with 18 bases between the two germline ends. Germline V gene data show CDR1 as LGHNA and CDR2 as YNFKEQ. The CDR3 has 17 amino acids. Only in-frame clones appear in the TCRdb table, and some are missing; sequencing was by immunoSEQ multiplex PCR. The sample has some 70,000 clones, approximately 91% seen once; the top ten hold roughly 2.8%. The sequence was collected from a man aged 25-45 years. The sequenced material came from peripheral blood mononuclear cells (PBMCs). J is TRBJ1-5 and V is TRBV4-2, with D perhaps TRBD1 (5 bases). The CDR3 reads CASSQGSTGGDDQPQHF. CDR3 nucleotide sequence: TGTGCCAGCAGCCAAGGGTCCACCGGGGGGGACGATCAGCCCCAGCATTTT.